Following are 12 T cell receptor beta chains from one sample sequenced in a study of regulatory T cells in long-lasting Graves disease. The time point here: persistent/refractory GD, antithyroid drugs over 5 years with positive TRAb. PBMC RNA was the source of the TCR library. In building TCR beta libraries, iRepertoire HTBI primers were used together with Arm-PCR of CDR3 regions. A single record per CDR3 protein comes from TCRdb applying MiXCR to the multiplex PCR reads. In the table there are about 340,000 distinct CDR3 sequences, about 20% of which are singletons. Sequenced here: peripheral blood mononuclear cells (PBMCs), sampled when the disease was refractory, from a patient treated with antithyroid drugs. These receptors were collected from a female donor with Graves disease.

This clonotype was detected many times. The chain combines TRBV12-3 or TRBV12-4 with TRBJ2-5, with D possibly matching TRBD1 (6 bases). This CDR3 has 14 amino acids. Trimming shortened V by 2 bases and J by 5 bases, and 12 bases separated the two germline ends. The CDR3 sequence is CASSLIGGRETQYF. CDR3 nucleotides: TGTGCCAGCAGTTTAATTGGGGGCCGGGAGACCCAGTACTTC.

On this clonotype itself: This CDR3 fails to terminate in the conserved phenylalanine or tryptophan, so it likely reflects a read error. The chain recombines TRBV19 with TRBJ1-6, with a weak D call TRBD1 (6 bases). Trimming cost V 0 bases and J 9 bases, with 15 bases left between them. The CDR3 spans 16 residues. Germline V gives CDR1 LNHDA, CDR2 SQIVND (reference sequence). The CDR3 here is CASSIDLGQKSSPLHY. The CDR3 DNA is TGTGCCAGTAGTATAGATTTAGGACAGAAGAGTTCACCCCTCCACTAT.

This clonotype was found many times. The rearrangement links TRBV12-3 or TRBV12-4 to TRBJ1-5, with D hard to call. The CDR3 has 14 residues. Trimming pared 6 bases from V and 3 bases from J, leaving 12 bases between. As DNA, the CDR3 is TGTGCCAGCAGCTTACGGGGTTTCAATCAGCCCCAGCATTTT. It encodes CASSLRGFNQPQHF.

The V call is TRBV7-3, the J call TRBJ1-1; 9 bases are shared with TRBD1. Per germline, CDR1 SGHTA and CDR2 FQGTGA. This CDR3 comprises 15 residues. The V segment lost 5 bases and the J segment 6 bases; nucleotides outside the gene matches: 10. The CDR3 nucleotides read TGTGCCAGCAGCCCTGGACAGGGGTTGTGGGCTGAAGCTTTCTTT. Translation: CASSPGQGLWAEAFF.

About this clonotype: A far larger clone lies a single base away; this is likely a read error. The CDR3 DNA follows: TGTGCCAGCAGCTGGGGACAGGGACATAATCAGCCCCAGCATTTT. Protein: CASSWGQGHNQPQHF. This chain links TRBV7-2 with TRBJ1-5; 9 bases fit TRBD1. Losses at the gene ends were 4 bases for V and 4 bases for J; bases not matched to a gene: 5. CDR1 and CDR2 from the germline V gene are SGHTA and FQGNSA. The length of the CDR3 is 15 residues.

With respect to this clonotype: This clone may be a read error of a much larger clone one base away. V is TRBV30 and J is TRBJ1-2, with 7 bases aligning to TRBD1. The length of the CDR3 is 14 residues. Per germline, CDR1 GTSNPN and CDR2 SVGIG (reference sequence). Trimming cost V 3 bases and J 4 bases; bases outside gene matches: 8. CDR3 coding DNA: TGTGCCTGGAGATTAAAGGGGACAGTCTATGGCTACACCTTC. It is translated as CAWRLKGTVYGYTF.

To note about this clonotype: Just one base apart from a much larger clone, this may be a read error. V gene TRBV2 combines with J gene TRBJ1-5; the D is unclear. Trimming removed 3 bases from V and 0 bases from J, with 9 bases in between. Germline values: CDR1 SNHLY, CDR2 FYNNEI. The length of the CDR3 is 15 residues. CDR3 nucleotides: TGTGCCAGCAGTGATCCGAGGTATAGCAATCAGCCCCAGCATTTT. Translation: CASSDPRYSNQPQHF. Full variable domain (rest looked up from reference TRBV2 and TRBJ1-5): EPEVTQTPSHQVTQMGQEVILRCVPISNHLYFYWYRQILGQKVEFLVSFYNNEISEKSEIFDDQFSVERPDGSNFTLKIRSTKLEDSAMYFCASSDPRYSNQPQHFGDGTRLSIL.

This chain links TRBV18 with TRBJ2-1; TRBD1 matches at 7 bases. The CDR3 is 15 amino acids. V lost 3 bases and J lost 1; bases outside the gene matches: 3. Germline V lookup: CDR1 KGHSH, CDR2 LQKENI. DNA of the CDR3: TGTGCCAGCTCACCGGGACAGCCTTCCTACAATGAGCAGTTCTTC. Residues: CASSPGQPSYNEQFF.

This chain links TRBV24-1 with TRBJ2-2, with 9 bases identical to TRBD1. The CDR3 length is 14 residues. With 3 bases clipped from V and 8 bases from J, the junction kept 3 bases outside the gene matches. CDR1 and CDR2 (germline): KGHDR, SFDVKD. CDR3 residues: CATSDGQGMGELFF. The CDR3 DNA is TGTGCCACCAGTGATGGACAGGGGATGGGGGAGCTGTTTTTT.

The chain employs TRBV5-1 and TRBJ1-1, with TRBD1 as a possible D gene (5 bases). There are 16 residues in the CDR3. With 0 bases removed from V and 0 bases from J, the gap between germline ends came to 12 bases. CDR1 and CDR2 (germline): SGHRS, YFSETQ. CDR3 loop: CASSLAEGSLNTEAFF. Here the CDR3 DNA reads TGCGCCAGCAGCTTGGCCGAGGGGAGTTTGAACACTGAAGCTTTCTTT.

Written as DNA, the CDR3 is TGTGCCAGCAGCTTGAGGACAGGGGGCGGGGAGCTGTTTTTT. It yields the protein CASSLRTGGGELFF. V is TRBV11-3 and J is TRBJ2-2; 10 bases are a match to TRBD1. The CDR3 has 14 residues. The junction had 2 bases not matched to a gene; V was cut back by 3 bases and J by 7 bases. Germline CDR1 and CDR2: SGHNT and YENEEA.

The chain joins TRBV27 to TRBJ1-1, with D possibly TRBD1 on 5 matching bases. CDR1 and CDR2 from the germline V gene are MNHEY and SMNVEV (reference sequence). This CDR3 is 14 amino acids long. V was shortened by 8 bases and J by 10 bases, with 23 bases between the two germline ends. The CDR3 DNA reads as TGTGCCAGCCGGCTCGGGGGATTTGCGGCCATAGCTTTCTTT. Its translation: CASRLGGFAAIAFF.